The 3 T cell receptor beta chains below were found in one sample sequenced in a study of CD8+ T cells in alopecia areata. Sample treatment: oral pan-JAK inhibitor, 5-10 mg twice daily. Reverse transcription of extracted RNA yielded cDNA, which provided the sequencing template. Only in-frame clones appear in the TCRdb table, and some are missing; sequencing was by immunoSEQ multiplex PCR. The data contain more than 100,000 clones, more than 75% of them singletons. This specimen consisted of CD8+ T cells sorted from blood, obtained at roughly week 30, from a patient treated with tofacitinib. The receptor source for this set is a human donor with alopecia areata.

V gene TRBV6-6 combines with J gene TRBJ2-2; 8 nucleotides match TRBD1. CDR1 MNHNY and CDR2 SVGAGI come from the germline V gene (reference sequence). CDR3 length equals 15 residues. V lost 7 bases, J lost 4 bases, and 8 bases stayed unmatched. The CDR3 loop reads CASTDRGEGTGELFF. CDR3 nucleotide sequence: TGTGCCAGCACTGACAGGGGAGAGGGCACCGGGGAGCTGTTTTTT.

This clone came up once. The chain joins TRBV6-1 to TRBJ2-7; 9 nucleotides align to TRBD1. The CDR3 loop spans 15 amino acids. CDR1 MNHNS and CDR2 SASEGT come from the germline V gene. After removal of 5 bases from V and 1 base from J, the junction contained 6 bases not matched to a gene. The CDR3, as DNA: TGTGCCAGCAGTTCTCCCGGGACAGGGTCCTACGAGCAGTACTTC. Protein sequence: CASSSPGTGSYEQYF.

This chain connects TRBV6-1 to TRBJ2-5, with TRBD1 as a possible D gene (5 bases). The end of the DNA fits TRBJ2-7 better, so the J call may be wrong. The CDR3 sequence is 16 residues long. The V gene's germline CDR1 is MNHNS and CDR2 SASEGT. The CDR3 protein is CASSELWAGSAYEQYF. DNA for the CDR3: TGTGCCAGCAGTGAACTCTGGGCAGGGTCGGCGTACGAGCAGTACTTC.